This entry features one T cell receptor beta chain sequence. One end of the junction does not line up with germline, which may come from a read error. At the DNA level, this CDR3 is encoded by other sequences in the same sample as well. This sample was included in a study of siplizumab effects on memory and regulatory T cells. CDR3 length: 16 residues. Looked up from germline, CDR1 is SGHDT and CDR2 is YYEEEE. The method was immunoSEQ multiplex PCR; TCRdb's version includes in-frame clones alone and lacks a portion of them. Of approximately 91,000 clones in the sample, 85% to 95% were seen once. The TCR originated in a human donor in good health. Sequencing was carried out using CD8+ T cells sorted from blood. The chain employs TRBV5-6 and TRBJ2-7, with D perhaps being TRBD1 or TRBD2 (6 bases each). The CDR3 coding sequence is TGTGCCAGCAACCCAGGGGAACGGGGACTTTCCTACGAGCAATACTTC. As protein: CASNPGERGLSYEQYF.